A selection of T cell receptor beta chains follows, all from one sample in a study of T cell repertoires in cytomegalovirus infection. The antigens these receptors bind are not known. TCRdb used MiXCR to reprocess the reads, holding one entry per CDR3 protein. The sample lists approximately 350,000 distinct CDR3 sequences; about 35% were seen once. Sequenced here: cultured PBMCs, sampled from culture after CMV antigen stimulation. These receptor sequences come from a human donor in good health (CMV status not recorded). Some clones in this sample may be carry-over from other donors' samples. The CDR3 runs from the conserved cysteine through the conserved F or W. D genes are given only for firm matches. Clone size appears in some rows only: once, few, many, or a class for an expanded clone.

>NA|TRBJ2-1|many|TRBV7-2
TGTGCCAGCAGCTTAGAACAGAGTTACTACAATGAGCAGTTCTTC
CASSLEQSYYNEQFF
>TRBD1|TRBJ2-4|NA|TRBV2
TGTGCCAGAGGGACAGGGGGTGGCATTCAGTACTTC
CARGTGGGIQYF
>NA|TRBJ1-2|few|TRBV7-2
TGTGCCAGCAGCTTCTCCCTCCGGGTGAATGATGGCTACACCTTC
CASSFSLRVNDGYTF
>NA|TRBJ1-2|few|TRBV7-3
TGTGCCAGCAGCTTTAGTAGGGAACCTACGACAGGTCGGGACTATGGCTACACCTTC
CASSFSREPTTGRDYGYTF
>NA|TRBJ2-5|few|TRBV5-8
TGTGCCAGCAGCCGACGACGAGGGAGGATAGAGACCCAGTACTTC
CASSRRRGRIETQYF
>NA|TRBJ1-1|NA|TRBV5-6
TGTGCCAGCAGCCCCGTGAGGGGGAGAGGAAACACTGAAGCTTTCTTT
CASSPVRGRGNTEAFF
>NA|TRBJ1-3|NA|TRBV19
TGTGCCAGTAGCCAGTACTCTGGAAACACCATATATTTT
CASSQYSGNTIYF
>TRBD2|TRBJ2-3|NA|TRBV7-2
TGTGCCAGCAGCACGGGACTAGTGGCAGATACGCAGTATTTT
CASSTGLVADTQYF
>TRBD1|TRBJ1-2|many|TRBV12-3/TRBV12-4
TGTGCCAGCAGTTTATTGGGACAGGGGGGAGGCTACACCTTC
CASSLLGQGGGYTF
>NA|TRBJ1-2|NA|TRBV12-3/TRBV12-4
TGTGCCAGCAGTCCCAGGGAGGGAGGATCATGGGGCTACACCTTC
CASSPREGGSWGYTF
>NA|TRBJ1-6|many|TRBV7-2
TGTGCCAGCAGCTTCTCCAGCTCCTATAATTCACCCCTCCACTTT
CASSFSSSYNSPLHF
>NA|TRBJ2-1|few|TRBV11-2
TGTGCCAGCAGCTTACTCCGGTCTAGCTCCTACAATGAGCAGTTCTTC
CASSLLRSSSYNEQFF
>NA|TRBJ1-3|NA|TRBV4-3
TGCGCCAGCAGCCAAGTCGGGAAGGGAAAATCCTCTGGAAACACCATATATTTT
CASSQVGKGKSSGNTIYF
>NA|TRBJ2-5|NA|TRBV28
TGTGCCAGCACCATAGTGGGGGTAGAGACCCAGTACTTC
CASTIVGVETQYF
>TRBD2|TRBJ2-5|few|TRBV20-1
TGCAGTGCTAGAGCCGGGGGGCTGGGTAGCGGGAGCGAGACCCAGTACTTC
CSARAGGLGSGSETQYF
>TRBD2|TRBJ2-1|many|TRBV6-1
TGTGCCAGCAGTCCCATGACTAGCGGGAGTCATACGAGCTCCTACAATGAGCAGTTCTTC
CASSPMTSGSHTSSYNEQFF
>NA|TRBJ2-5|NA|TRBV28
TGTGCCAGCAGGACAGCGCGAAGGACCCAGTACTTC
CASRTARRTQYF
>NA|TRBJ2-6|once|TRBV4-1
TGCGCCAGCAGCCAAGGGTCGTTCAAGAGCTCTGGGGCCAACGTCCTGACTTTC
CASSQGSFKSSGANVLTF
>TRBD2|TRBJ2-4|NA|TRBV6-6
TGTGCCAGCAAATTAGCGGGAGTAGACATTCAGTACTTC
CASKLAGVDIQYF
>NA|TRBJ2-1|few|TRBV7-6
TGTGCCAGCAGCTTATTTCCCCGATACAATGAGCAGTTCTTC
CASSLFPRYNEQFF
>NA|TRBJ1-2|few|TRBV7-6
TGTGCCAGCAGCCCCGCATTTGGGCAGGGTGGCGATGGCTACACCTTC
CASSPAFGQGGDGYTF
>NA|TRBJ1-1|NA|TRBV12-5
TGTGCTAGTGGTTTGTATACACAGGGAATTGGGATCACTGAAGCTTTCTTT
CASGLYTQGIGITEAFF
>TRBD1|TRBJ2-1|NA|TRBV4-3
TGCGCCAGCAGCCAGTCGGACAGGGGGGCTTGGGGTGAGCAGTTCTTC
CASSQSDRGAWGEQFF
>NA|TRBJ2-1|NA|TRBV25-1
TGTGCCAGCAAGAGCGGAGCGGGCAATGAGCAGTTCTTC
CASKSGAGNEQFF
>NA|TRBJ2-5|few|TRBV12-3/TRBV12-4
TGTGCCAGCAGCCCGACAGGACAAGAGACCCAGTACTTC
CASSPTGQETQYF
>TRBD1|TRBJ2-1|few|TRBV28
TGTGCCAGCAGTTTACCCCCCGGGACAGGATACAATGAGCAGTTCTTC
CASSLPPGTGYNEQFF
>NA|TRBJ2-3|NA|TRBV24-1
TGTGCCACCAGTGATGGAAGCCTATGGGGAGATACGCAGTATTTT
CATSDGSLWGDTQYF
>NA|TRBJ1-1|few|TRBV12-3/TRBV12-4
TGTGCCAGCAGCGGGGGCGGAAGTAGGGTTGAAGCTTTCTTT
CASSGGGSRVEAFF
>NA|TRBJ2-3|NA|TRBV7-9
TGTGCCAGCAGCTTACCAGGGGTTAGCTCTCGCCTCTCCACAGATACGCAGTATTTT
CASSLPGVSSRLSTDTQYF
>NA|TRBJ1-3|NA|TRBV7-2
TGTGCCAGCAGCACCGCCGGACAGTCTGGAAACACCATATATTTT
CASSTAGQSGNTIYF
>TRBD1|TRBJ1-1|many|TRBV20-1
TGCAGTGCCGGGACAGGGAGAGAAGTTGAAGCTTTCTTT
CSAGTGREVEAFF
>NA|TRBJ2-7|NA|TRBV20-1
TGCAGTGCTAGAGATCGAGGACGGACCTACGAGCAGTACTTC
CSARDRGRTYEQYF
>TRBD2|TRBJ2-5|few|TRBV6-2/TRBV6-3
TGTGCCAGCAGTGAACGCCCACTAGCGGGGGAGAAAGAGACCCAGTACTTC
CASSERPLAGEKETQYF
>TRBD2|TRBJ2-1|few|TRBV6-1
TGTGCCAGCACCAAATTGGTACTAGCGGGAGTTCTTGAGCAGTTCTTC
CASTKLVLAGVLEQFF
>TRBD2|TRBJ2-2|NA|TRBV7-2
TGTGCCAGCAGCTTAGGGATGGGACTAGCGGGAGGGGTCACCGGGGAGCTGTTTTTT
CASSLGMGLAGGVTGELFF
>NA|TRBJ2-5|many|TRBV10-2
TGCGCCAGCAGTGGACGGGGAAAAGAGACCCAGTACTTC
CASSGRGKETQYF
>NA|TRBJ2-1|once|TRBV6-5
TGTGCCAGCAGTTACGACCCCTTGAGCTCCTACAATGAGCAGTTCTTC
CASSYDPLSSYNEQFF
>NA|TRBJ2-1|many|TRBV7-6
TGTGCCAGCAGCTTAGAAGGCCGAACGGAGTACAATGAGCAGTTCTTC
CASSLEGRTEYNEQFF